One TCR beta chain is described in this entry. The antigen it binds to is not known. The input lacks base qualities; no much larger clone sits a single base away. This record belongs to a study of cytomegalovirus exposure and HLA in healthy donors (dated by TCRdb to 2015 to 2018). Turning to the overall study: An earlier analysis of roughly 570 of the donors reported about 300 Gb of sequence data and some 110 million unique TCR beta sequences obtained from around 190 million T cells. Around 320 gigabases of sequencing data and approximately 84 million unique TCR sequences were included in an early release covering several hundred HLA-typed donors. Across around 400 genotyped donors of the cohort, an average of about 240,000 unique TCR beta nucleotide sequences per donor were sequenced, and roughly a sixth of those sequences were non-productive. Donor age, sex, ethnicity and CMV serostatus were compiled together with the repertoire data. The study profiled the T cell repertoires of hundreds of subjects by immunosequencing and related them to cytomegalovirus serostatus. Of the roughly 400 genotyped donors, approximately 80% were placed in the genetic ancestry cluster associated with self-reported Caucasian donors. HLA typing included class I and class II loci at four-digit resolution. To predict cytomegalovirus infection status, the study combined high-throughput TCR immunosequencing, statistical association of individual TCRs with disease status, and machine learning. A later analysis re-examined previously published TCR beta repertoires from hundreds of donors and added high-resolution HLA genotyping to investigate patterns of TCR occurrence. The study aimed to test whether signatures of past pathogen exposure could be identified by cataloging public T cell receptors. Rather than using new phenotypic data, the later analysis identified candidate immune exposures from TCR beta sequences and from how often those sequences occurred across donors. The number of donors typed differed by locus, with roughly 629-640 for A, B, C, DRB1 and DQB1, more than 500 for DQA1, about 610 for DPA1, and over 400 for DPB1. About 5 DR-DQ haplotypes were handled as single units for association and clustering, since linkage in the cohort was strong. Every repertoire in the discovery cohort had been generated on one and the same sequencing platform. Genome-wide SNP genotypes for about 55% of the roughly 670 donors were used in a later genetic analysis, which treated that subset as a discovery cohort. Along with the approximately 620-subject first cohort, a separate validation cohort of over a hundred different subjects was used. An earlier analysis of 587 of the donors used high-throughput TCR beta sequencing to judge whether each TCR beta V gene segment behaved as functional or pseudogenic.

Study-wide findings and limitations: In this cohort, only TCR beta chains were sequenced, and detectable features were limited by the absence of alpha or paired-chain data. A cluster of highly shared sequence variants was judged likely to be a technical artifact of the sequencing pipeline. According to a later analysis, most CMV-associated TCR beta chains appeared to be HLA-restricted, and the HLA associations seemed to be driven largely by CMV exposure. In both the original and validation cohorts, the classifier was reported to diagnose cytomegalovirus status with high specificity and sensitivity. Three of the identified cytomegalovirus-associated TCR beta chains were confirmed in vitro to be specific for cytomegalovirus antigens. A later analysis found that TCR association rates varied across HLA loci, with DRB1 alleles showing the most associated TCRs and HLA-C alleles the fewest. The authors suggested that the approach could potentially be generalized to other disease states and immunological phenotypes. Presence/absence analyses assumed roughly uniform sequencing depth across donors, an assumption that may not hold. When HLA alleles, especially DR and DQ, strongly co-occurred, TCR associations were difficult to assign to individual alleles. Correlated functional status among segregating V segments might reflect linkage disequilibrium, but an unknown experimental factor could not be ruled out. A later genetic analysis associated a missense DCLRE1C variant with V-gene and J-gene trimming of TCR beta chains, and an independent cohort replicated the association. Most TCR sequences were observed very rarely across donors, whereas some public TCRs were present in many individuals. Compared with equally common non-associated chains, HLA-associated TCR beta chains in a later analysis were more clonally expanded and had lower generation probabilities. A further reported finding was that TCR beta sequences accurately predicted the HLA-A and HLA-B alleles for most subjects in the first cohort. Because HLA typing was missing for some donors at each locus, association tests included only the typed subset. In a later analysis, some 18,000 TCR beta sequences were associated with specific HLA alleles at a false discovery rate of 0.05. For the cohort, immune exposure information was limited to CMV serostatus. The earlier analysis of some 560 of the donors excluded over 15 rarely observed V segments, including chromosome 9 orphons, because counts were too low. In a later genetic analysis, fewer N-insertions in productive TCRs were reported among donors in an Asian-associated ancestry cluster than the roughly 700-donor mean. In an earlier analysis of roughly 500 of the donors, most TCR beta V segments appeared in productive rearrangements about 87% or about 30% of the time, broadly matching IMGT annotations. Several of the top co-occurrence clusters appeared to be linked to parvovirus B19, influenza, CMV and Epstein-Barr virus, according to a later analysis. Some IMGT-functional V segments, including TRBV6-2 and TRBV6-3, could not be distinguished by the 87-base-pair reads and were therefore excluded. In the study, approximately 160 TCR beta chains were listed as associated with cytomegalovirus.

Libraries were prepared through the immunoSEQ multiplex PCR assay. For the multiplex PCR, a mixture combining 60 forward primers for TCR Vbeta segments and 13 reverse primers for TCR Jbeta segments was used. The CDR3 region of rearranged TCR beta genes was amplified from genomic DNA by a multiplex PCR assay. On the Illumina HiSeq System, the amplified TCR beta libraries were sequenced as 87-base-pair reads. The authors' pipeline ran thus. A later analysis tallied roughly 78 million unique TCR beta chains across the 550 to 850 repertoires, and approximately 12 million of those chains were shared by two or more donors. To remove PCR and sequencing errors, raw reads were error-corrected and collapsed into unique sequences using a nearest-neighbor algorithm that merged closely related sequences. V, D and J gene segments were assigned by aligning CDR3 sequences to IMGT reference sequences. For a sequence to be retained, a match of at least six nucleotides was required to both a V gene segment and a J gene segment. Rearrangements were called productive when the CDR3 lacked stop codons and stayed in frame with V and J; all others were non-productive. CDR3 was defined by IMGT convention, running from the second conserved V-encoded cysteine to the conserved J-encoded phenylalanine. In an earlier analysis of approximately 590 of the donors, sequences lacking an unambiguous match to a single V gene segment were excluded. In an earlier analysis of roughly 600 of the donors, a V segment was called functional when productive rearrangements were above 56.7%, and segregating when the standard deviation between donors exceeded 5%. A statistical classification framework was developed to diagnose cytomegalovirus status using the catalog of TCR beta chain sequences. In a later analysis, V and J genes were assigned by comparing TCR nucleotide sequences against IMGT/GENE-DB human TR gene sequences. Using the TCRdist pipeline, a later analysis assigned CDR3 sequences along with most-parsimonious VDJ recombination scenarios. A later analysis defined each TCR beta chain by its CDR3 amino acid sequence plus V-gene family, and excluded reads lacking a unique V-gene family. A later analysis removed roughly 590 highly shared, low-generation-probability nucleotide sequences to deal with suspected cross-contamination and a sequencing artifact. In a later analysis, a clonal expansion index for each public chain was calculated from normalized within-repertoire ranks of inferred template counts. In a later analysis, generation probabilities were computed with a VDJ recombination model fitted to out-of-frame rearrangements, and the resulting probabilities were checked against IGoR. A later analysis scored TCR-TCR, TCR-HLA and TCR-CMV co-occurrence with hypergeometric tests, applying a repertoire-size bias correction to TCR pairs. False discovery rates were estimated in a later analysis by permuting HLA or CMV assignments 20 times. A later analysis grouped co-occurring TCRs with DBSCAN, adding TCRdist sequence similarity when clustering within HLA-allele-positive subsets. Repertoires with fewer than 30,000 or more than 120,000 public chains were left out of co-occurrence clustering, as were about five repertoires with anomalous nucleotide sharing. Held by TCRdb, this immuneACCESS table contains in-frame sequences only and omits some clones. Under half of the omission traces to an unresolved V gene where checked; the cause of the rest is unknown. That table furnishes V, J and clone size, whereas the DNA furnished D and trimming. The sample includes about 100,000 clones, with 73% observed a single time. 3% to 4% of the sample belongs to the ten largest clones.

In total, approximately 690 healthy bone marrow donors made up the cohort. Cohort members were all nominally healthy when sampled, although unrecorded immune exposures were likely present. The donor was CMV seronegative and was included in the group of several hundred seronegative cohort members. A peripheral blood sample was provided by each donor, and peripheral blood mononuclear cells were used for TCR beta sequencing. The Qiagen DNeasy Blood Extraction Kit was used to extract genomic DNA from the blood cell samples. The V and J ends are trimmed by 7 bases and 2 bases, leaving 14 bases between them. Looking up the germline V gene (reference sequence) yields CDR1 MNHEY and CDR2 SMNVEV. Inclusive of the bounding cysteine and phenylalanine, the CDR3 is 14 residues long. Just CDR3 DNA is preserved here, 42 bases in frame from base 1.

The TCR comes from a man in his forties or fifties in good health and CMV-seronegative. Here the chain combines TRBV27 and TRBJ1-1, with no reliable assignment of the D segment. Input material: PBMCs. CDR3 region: CASTAGGGNTEAFF. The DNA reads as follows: TGTGCCAGCACCGCCGGCGGTGGAAACACTGAAGCTTTCTTT.